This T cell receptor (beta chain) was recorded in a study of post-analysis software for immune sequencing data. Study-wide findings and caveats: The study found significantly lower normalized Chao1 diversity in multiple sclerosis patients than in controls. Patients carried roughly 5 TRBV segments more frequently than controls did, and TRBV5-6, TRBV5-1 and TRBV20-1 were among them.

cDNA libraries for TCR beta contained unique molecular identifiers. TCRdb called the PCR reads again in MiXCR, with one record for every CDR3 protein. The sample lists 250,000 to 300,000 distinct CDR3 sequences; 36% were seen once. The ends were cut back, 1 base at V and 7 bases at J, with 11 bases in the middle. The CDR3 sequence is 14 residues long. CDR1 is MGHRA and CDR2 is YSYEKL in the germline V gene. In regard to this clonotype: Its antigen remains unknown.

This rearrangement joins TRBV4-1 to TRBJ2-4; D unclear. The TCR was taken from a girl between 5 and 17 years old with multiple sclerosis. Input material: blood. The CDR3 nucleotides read TGCGCCAGCAGCCAAGGGTTACTGGGGAACATTCAGTACTTC. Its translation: CASSQGLLGNIQYF.